Included here is one T cell receptor beta chain sequence, with context. This clonotype was seen many times. Its antigen is currently not known. No quality values exist for individual bases; no much larger clone is one base distant. The TCR beta CDR3 regions were amplified from RNA transcripts. A first-round RT-PCR of the TCR CDR3 used the HTBI primer set with the Qiagen OneStep RT-PCR kit. A second multiplex PCR round built the libraries, followed by size selection and purification. Sequencing of the libraries was done on an Illumina HiSeq2000 using paired-end 100 bp reads. The authors' analysis ran thus. Raw data were processed with SOAPnuke, discarding reads with adapters, uncalled bases, mean Phred below 15, or no exact constant-primer or identifier match. COPE v1.2.5 was used to merge the high-quality paired reads, and each unique nucleotide sequence was defined as a clonotype. MiTCR v1.1 was used to align clonotypes to the IMGT TRBV, TRBD and TRBJ reference segments. Only V-J combinations with frequency above 0.0001, covering roughly 99% of repertoires, were analysed. The TCS score was defined as the ratio of F50 (clonal expansion) to E x V (chaos), calculated using BLOSUM62-based TCRdist between CDR3 peptides within each V-J. Welch's t-statistics and random forest reduced 514 V-J features to 10 to 15, which were used in a naive Bayes classifier (R e1071). TCRdb handled the public reads itself, with Q25 trimming in fastp and clone calling in MiXCR, and kept productive beta chains. Merged by CDR3 protein, the rows form single entries marked with the most common genes and DNA. V and J calls and clone size were set by TCRdb, not the authors. The sample table holds some 690,000 distinct CDR3 sequences, of which 17% were seen once. 15% to 17% of the sample lies in the top ten.

The sample belongs to a study of T cells in Graves' hyperthyroidism and ophthalmopathy (dated by TCRdb to about 2019). About the investigation overall: Peripheral blood samples were taken at the time of initial diagnosis, prior to any treatment. To identify TCR V-J signatures that set the groups apart, the researchers used a discovery cohort of 100 patients, made up of under 50 with Graves' ophthalmopathy and 57 with stable Graves' hyperthyroidism. Whether ophthalmopathy could be predicted prospectively was tested in an independent validation cohort made up of roughly 20 hyperthyroidism patients plus 17 patients who later progressed to ophthalmopathy. The 75 to 100 discovery patients were divided at random into training and test sets in a 7:3 ratio. In over five Graves' hyperthyroidism patients, the study also compared T-cell repertoires from thyroid tissue with T-cell repertoires from blood. After sampling, hyperthyroidism patients received methimazole starting at 30 mg daily, and ophthalmopathy patients received high-dose intravenous methylprednisolone. According to the paper, TCR Vbeta CDR3 sequencing was carried out on more than 120 peripheral blood samples, which came from fewer than 50 ophthalmopathy, around 75 hyperthyroidism and some 17 progressor patients. What the research found in general, with its limitations: Blood samples also contained most of the expanded thyroid clonotypes (frequency above 0.001), which suggests that blood repertoires may reflect thyroid immune responses. During validation, the model predicted progression to ophthalmopathy a median of around 7 months ahead of onset, with around 65% sensitivity and 72.22% specificity. Ophthalmopathy was separated from stable hyperthyroidism by a 13 V-J signature model, with about 86% sensitivity and 81% to 82% specificity obtained in cross-validation and 80%/75% obtained in testing. Sample size was not statistically predetermined, and blinding of investigators to group allocation was not performed.

CDR1 MNHNS and CDR2 SASEGT are derived from the germline V gene. The trim is 7 bases for V and 1 base for J, with a gap of 19 bases between the germline ends. Including cysteine and phenylalanine, the CDR3 has 17 amino acids. CDR3 DNA only is kept here, 51 bases in frame from base 1. Graves' hyperthyroidism was defined as stable when no progression to ophthalmopathy occurred over 18 months of follow-up. Hyperthyroidism patients were newly diagnosed, had a disease duration of under 2 months, and were aged 18 to 65 years. Any patient with an uncontrolled infection, another autoimmune disease, pregnancy or lactation was excluded. Diagnoses were established on the basis of clinical symptoms, serum thyroxine and TRAb, thyroid ultrasound, and orbital computed tomography. PBMCs were separated from over 9 ml of fresh peripheral blood using Ficoll-Paque density gradient centrifugation. Trizol reagent was used to extract total RNA, and RNA quality was then checked on an Agilent 2100 Bioanalyzer.

The V gene is TRBV6-1 and the J gene is TRBJ1-4; no D gene call is confident. The sample consisted of blood. The TCR was taken from a man in his forties or fifties with Graves' hyperthyroidism. The nucleotides read TGTGCCAGCAAGCGTCGAGGGAGTGCGGGAACTAATGAAAAACTGTTTTTT. It is translated as CASKRRGSAGTNEKLFF.